This TCR beta chain was identified in a study of graft-versus-host responses after intestinal transplantation. Turning to the study itself: Recipients obtained multivisceral, liver-intestinal, or isolated intestinal transplants. Every one of the recipients received anti-thymocyte globulin induction and afterwards took tacrolimus and steroids for around 3 years.

With 5 bases removed from V and 0 bases from J, the gap between germline ends came to 11 bases. Germline-derived CDR1 and CDR2 are MDHEN and SYDVKM. CDR3 length equals 15 residues. General study findings and limits: Association was observed between peak circulating GvH clone levels and early post-transplant HvG declines.

As regards this clone: Its antigen is undetermined.

The data were produced by immunoSEQ multiplex PCR, yet TCRdb's version contains in-frame clones alone and is incomplete. The top ten clones hold over 0.4% of a sample with about 94,000 clones, 91% of them seen once. The receptor's source is a human donor who received an intestinal transplant. The material was unstimulated CD8+ T cells sorted from spleen or lymph node cells, obtained before intestinal transplant. The chain combines TRBV28 with TRBJ1-3; possible D gene TRBD1, 5 bases. CDR3 residues: CASSPDRSSGNTIYF. Written as DNA, the CDR3 is TGTGCCAGCAGTCCCGACAGAAGCTCTGGAAACACCATATATTTT.